A single sample is the source of the 14 T cell receptor beta chains below, sequenced in a study of long-term antiretroviral therapy in people with HIV. Runs used v3.0 of the immunoSEQ assay and were done at survey level. Sequencing used immunoSEQ multiplex PCR; TCRdb keeps in-frame clones, though not all of them. The sample gives 7,500 to 8,500 clones, over 70% of which show up once; approximately 15% is in the top ten. Specimen: unsorted PBMCs, collected 2.5 to 2.6 years before starting antiretroviral therapy. The receptors stem from a man aged 35 to 55 with HIV.

The gene calls are TRBV15 and TRBJ1-5; D is possibly TRBD1 (6 bases). Trimming pared 5 bases from V and 7 bases from J, leaving 18 bases between. Germline CDR1 LNHNV, CDR2 YYDKDF (reference sequence). The CDR3 is 15 residues long. The CDR3 sequence is CATSQEVGGQQPQHF. The CDR3 DNA reads as TGTGCCACCAGCCAAGAGGTCGGGGGGCAACAGCCCCAGCATTTT.

The chain carries TRBV6-6 and TRBJ1-1; D gene unclear. Germline V gene sequence: CDR1 MNHNY, CDR2 SVGAGI (reference sequence). V lost 6 bases and J 1 base, leaving 9 bases between the germline ends. The CDR3 runs 13 residues. The CDR3 is CASRSEANTEAFF. The DNA of the CDR3 is TGTGCCAGCAGATCCGAAGCGAACACTGAAGCTTTCTTT.

The chain combines TRBV30 with TRBJ1-5, with TRBD1 matching 7 bases. The junction had 8 bases not matched to a gene; V was cut back by 3 bases and J by 3 bases. The CDR3 contains 15 residues. Germline CDR1 and CDR2: GTSNPN and SVGIG (reference sequence). The CDR3 nucleotides read TGTGCCTGGAGCCCCGGGACAGCAAACAATCAGCCCCAGCATTTT. This gives the protein CAWSPGTANNQPQHF.

V usage is TRBV10-2 and J usage is TRBJ2-3, with 7 bases aligning to TRBD2. CDR1 is WSHSY and CDR2 is SAAADI in the germline V gene. J gave up 4 bases and V 4 bases, and 14 bases lay outside the gene matches. The CDR3 spans 17 residues. The CDR3 nucleotides are TGCGCCAGCAGTGTCTTTCTAGCGGCACAATTTCCAGATACGCAGTATTTT. This codes for CASSVFLAAQFPDTQYF.

The chain is built from TRBV15 and TRBJ1-5; 12 bases fit TRBD1. The V gene's germline CDR1 is LNHNV and CDR2 YYDKDF (reference sequence). The CDR3 has 15 residues. V was clipped by 3 bases and J by 7 bases; unmatched bases: 4. CDR3 sequence (DNA): TGTGCCACCAGCAGGACGGGACAGGGGGCGCAGCCCCAGCATTTT. As protein: CATSRTGQGAQPQHF.

The chain links TRBV5-3 to TRBJ2-1, with TRBD2 identical over 10 bases. TRBV5-3 belongs to the ORF category, with a function that is uncertain. With V trimmed by 2 bases and J by 8 bases, 7 bases remained unmatched. The CDR3 is made up of 15 amino acids. As DNA, the CDR3 is TGTGCCAGAAGCTTTAGGAGCGGGGGGGCCCATGAGCAGTTCTTC. This sequence encodes CARSFRSGGAHEQFF.

The V and J genes are TRBV27 and TRBJ1-5; 7 bases line up with TRBD1. This CDR3 contains 15 residues. J lost 0 bases, V lost 6 bases, and 5 bases had no gene match. Germline assignment: CDR1 MNHEY and CDR2 SMNVEV (reference sequence). For the CDR3, the DNA is TGTGCCAGCAGGTCCGGGACAGATAGCAATCAGCCCCAGCATTTT. The encoded protein is CASRSGTDSNQPQHF.

This chain links TRBV6-1 with TRBJ2-7; D unclear. Germline assignment: CDR1 MNHNS and CDR2 SASEGT. Trimming removed 2 bases at V and 4 bases at J, with 6 bases between. This CDR3 has 12 amino acids. CDR3 sequence reads: CASSERRYEQYF. The CDR3 bases are TGTGCCAGCAGTGAAAGGCGGTACGAGCAGTACTTC.

This clone came up once. The chain has TRBV5-1 and TRBJ1-2; D remains unclear. V was shortened by 3 bases and J by 0 bases, with 6 bases between the two germline ends. The CDR3 is 13 residues long. Germline V lookup: CDR1 SGHRS, CDR2 YFSETQ. CDR3 bases: TGCGCCAGCAGCTCCAGAGCTAACTATGGCTACACCTTC. Its protein product is CASSSRANYGYTF. The variable domain in full, with the rest retrieved from reference TRBV5-1 and TRBJ1-2, is KAGVTQTPRYLIKTRGQQVTLSCSPISGHRSVSWYQQTPGQGLQFLFEYFSETQRNKGNFPGRFSGRQFSNSRSEMNVSTLELGDSALYLCASSSRANYGYTFGSGTRLTVV.

The chain carries TRBV18 and TRBJ2-7; D might be TRBD1 (6 bases). With 3 bases removed from V and 2 bases from J, the gap between germline ends came to 11 bases. Germline loops: CDR1 KGHSH, CDR2 LQKENI. The CDR3 has 14 residues. The CDR3 nucleotides are TGTGCCAGCTCACCCCGGGACATCCCCTACGAGCAGTACTTC. It translates to CASSPRDIPYEQYF.

On this clone itself: The junction differs from germline at one of its ends, possibly a read error. The chain couples TRBV25-1 to TRBJ2-7; tentative D call: TRBD2 (5 bases). The CDR3 runs 11 residues. Germline V gene lookup returns CDR1 MGHDK and CDR2 SYGVNS. CDR3 DNA: TGTGCCAGCGCGGGCCCCCCAGAGCTCATCTTC. Amino acids: CASAGPPELIF.

The chain combines TRBV5-5 with TRBJ2-6, with unresolved D. The CDR3 is 14 residues long. Trimming pared 1 base from V and 1 base from J, leaving 3 bases between. Germline V gives CDR1 SGHKS, CDR2 YYEKEE (reference sequence). This CDR3 is CASSLLSGANVLTF. The CDR3 region has the DNA TGTGCCAGCAGCTTGTTATCTGGGGCCAACGTCCTGACTTTC.

This clone was counted a single time. This rearrangement joins TRBV10-3 to TRBJ1-2; 9 bases fit TRBD1. Germline V gene lookup returns CDR1 ENHRY and CDR2 SYGVKD. V was clipped by 2 bases and J by 5 bases; unmatched bases: 0. The CDR3 covers 13 residues. CDR3 sequence reads: CAISEGQGYGYTF. In DNA, the CDR3 is TGTGCCATCAGTGAGGGACAGGGGTATGGCTACACCTTC.

The chain recombines TRBV5-1 with TRBJ2-2; no reliable D call. V gave up 2 bases and J gave up 3 bases, with 14 bases separating them. Germline CDR1 is SGHRS and CDR2 is YFSETQ. The CDR3 sequence is 16 residues long. The CDR3 nucleotides are TGCGCCAGCAGCTTCTTGGATAGGCGAGACACCGGGGAGCTGTTTTTT. This codes for CASSFLDRRDTGELFF.